The T cell receptor beta chain under discussion was sequenced for a study of CD8 T cells in Susac syndrome. Study information: Patients with Susac syndrome were therapy-naive, on corticosteroids, or on intravenous immunoglobulin alone at blood draw. Points from the study as a whole: In total CD8+ repertoires, over 15 Susac-specific public clones were found, and in CD8+ TEMRA repertoires, roughly 5 were found.

About this clonotype: Its antigen is undetermined.

In blood CD8+ and CD4+ T cells, TCR beta underwent sequencing. Recently defined diagnostic criteria classed the Susac syndrome patients as definite or probable. Roughly 0.45 to 1 ug RNA was reverse transcribed with random hexamers. TCRdb independently ran MiXCR on the immunoSEQ multiplex PCR reads; one entry per CDR3 protein. The table includes some 200,000 distinct CDR3 sequences, roughly 94% detected once. V lost 0 bases to trimming and J lost 15 bases; unmatched junction nucleotides: 6. CDR3 length: 15 amino acids. The V gene's germline CDR1 is SGDLS and CDR2 YYNGEE. The sample consisted of CD8+ T cells from PBMCs. V and J are TRBV9 and TRBJ2-1; 16 bases are a match to TRBD2. The receptor comes from a human donor with Susac syndrome. CDR3 in amino acids: CASSVAGTSGGASFF. The CDR3 DNA follows: TGTGCCAGCAGCGTAGCCGGGACTAGCGGGGGGGCCTCGTTCTTC.